This T cell receptor beta chain is drawn from a study of blood T cell repertoires in COVID-19. The method was immunoSEQ multiplex PCR; TCRdb's version includes in-frame clones alone and lacks a portion of them. The sample carries 250,000 to 350,000 clones, roughly 89% recorded once. Sample: PBMCs or T cells enriched from blood (not recorded which). The receptor was derived from a woman between 35 and 50 years old who had recovered from COVID-19.

CDR3 in DNA: TGTGCCAGTAGTGACCGACAGGGTACTGAAGCTTTCTTT. Translating gives CASSDRQGTEAFF. The chain recombines TRBV19 with TRBJ1-1, with 7 bases matching TRBD1. V lost 5 bases to trimming and J lost 5 bases; unmatched junction nucleotides: 5. Germline V lookup: CDR1 LNHDA, CDR2 SQIVND (reference sequence). CDR3 size: 13 residues.